This T cell receptor (beta chain) was sequenced for a study of OX40 agonist ivuxolimab in advanced cancers. About the research overall: An anti-OX40 (CD134) antibody with agonistic activity, ivuxolimab, was administered to patients.

Regarding this clone: What it binds is unknown.

Looked up from germline, CDR1 is ENHRY and CDR2 is SYGVKD. The CDR3 has 16 residues. The ends were cut back, 7 bases at V and 4 bases at J, with 20 bases in the middle. Findings and limits, study-wide: Clonal expansion was seen in CD4+ and CD8+ blood T cells by week 6 at 0.1 to 3.0 mg/kg.

Using immunoSEQ multiplex PCR, the repertoire was profiled, and TCRdb retains in-frame clones only, with some absent. The sample lists approximately 61,000 clones, roughly 87% seen once, with roughly 1.3% in the top ten. Sample: CD4+ or CD8+ T cells sorted from blood, taken in a trial of the OX40 agonist ivuxolimab. The chain recombines TRBV10-3 with TRBJ2-1; D may be TRBD1 or TRBD2 (6 bases each). The receptor was isolated from an adult with an advanced solid tumor such as melanoma, head and neck, liver or kidney cancer. CDR3 sequence reads: CAITPRGTGAYNEQFF. DNA of the CDR3: TGTGCCATCACCCCTAGGGGGACGGGGGCTTACAATGAGCAGTTCTTC.